The 27 T cell receptor beta chains below all came from one sample that was sequenced in a study of CD8 T cells in ankylosing spondylitis. MiXCR was run by TCRdb on the 5' RACE reads, yielding one entry per CDR3 protein. The table records around 28,000 distinct CDR3 sequences, less than 40% of them present only once. The sequenced material came from synovial fluid, either unsorted or a sorted T cell fraction (not recorded which). The receptors stem from a male donor with ankylosing spondylitis.

The chain uses TRBV10-3 and TRBJ2-1, with D perhaps TRBD2 (5 bases). This CDR3 region has 14 residues. Germline-derived CDR1 and CDR2 are ENHRY and SYGVKD. Trimming removed 8 bases from V and 2 bases from J, with 13 bases in between. Here the CDR3 DNA reads TGTGCCATCGGGAACGGGCGGGCCTACAATGAGCAGTTCTTC. Residues: CAIGNGRAYNEQFF.

The rearrangement uses TRBV5-1 and TRBJ2-7; a possible D gene is TRBD1 (5 bases). CDR1 and CDR2 (germline): SGHRS, YFSETQ. This CDR3 is 15 amino acids long. Trimming pared 4 bases from V and 3 bases from J, leaving 17 bases between. Written as DNA, the CDR3 is TGCGCCAGCAGCCTGCAGGGCCCTACCGACTACGAGCAGTACGTC. Amino acid sequence: CASSLQGPTDYEQYV.

V is TRBV30 and J is TRBJ1-4, with TRBD1 matching over 8 bases. Germline V CDR1 and CDR2: GTSNPN, SVGIG (reference sequence). With 7 bases clipped from V and 7 bases from J, the junction kept 8 bases outside the gene matches. There are 13 residues in the CDR3. DNA of the CDR3: TGTGCCTTAGATTCCGGGACAGGTGAAAAACTGTTTTTT. Its protein is CALDSGTGEKLFF.

This clonotype was seen only a few times. The chain joins TRBV6-1 to TRBJ2-7; tentatively, D is TRBD2 (6 bases). This CDR3 spans 14 amino acids. Trimming cost V 4 bases and J 4 bases, with 14 bases left between them. Germline-derived CDR1 and CDR2 are MNHNS and SASEGT. This chain's CDR3 is CASSARDWEYEQYV. CDR3 bases: TGTGCCAGCAGTGCTAGGGACTGGGAATACGAGCAGTACGTC.

This clonotype was counted ten times or more. The chain recombines TRBV12-3 or TRBV12-4 with TRBJ2-6, with D hard to call. Between the trimmed V and J ends, which lost 3 bases and 2 bases, there was a span of 2 bases. The CDR3 runs to 13 residues. The chain's CDR3 is CASSFPGANVLTF. The CDR3 DNA sequence: TGTGCCAGCAGTTTCCCTGGGGCCAACGTCCTGACTTTC.

With respect to this clonotype: No DNA is shown, since the ends of the CDR3 on it are uncertain; the CDR3 is the one TCRdb lists. The chain links TRBV20-1 to TRBJ2-2; the table's D call of TRBD1 was not tested on the DNA. The CDR3 totals 15 residues, both ends included. Per the germline V gene, CDR1 is DFQATT and CDR2 is SNEGSKA (reference sequence). This CDR3 reads CSALDRLYTGELFFF.

This clonotype is judged medium-sized. The V and J genes are TRBV5-1 and TRBJ2-7; possibly TRBD2 for D (6 bases). In germline, CDR1 is SGHRS, CDR2 YFSETQ. The V end was cut by 4 bases, the J end by 6 bases, with 14 bases between. The CDR3 has 13 residues. This CDR3 reads CASSPAGTGEQYV. The CDR3 DNA reads TGCGCCAGCAGCCCGGCCGGGACTGGCGAGCAGTACGTC.

This chain links TRBV20-1 with TRBJ2-1, with D possibly matching TRBD1 (5 bases). V lost 1 base and J 7 bases, leaving 14 bases between the germline ends. The V gene's germline CDR1 is DFQATT and CDR2 SNEGSKA (reference sequence). CDR3 length: 14 amino acids. The CDR3, as DNA: TGCAGTGCTAGAGTAGAAGGGGTTTGGAATGAGCAGTTCTTC. Encoded protein: CSARVEGVWNEQFF.

This clonotype was recorded a few times. This chain joins TRBV11-3 and TRBJ2-1; D remains ambiguous. The V end lost 3 bases, the J end lost 2 bases, and 11 bases lay between the germline ends. The V gene's germline CDR1 is SGHNT and CDR2 YENEEA. CDR3 length: 15 residues. This chain's CDR3 is CASSLGFGPYNEQFF. In DNA, the CDR3 is TGTGCCAGCAGCTTGGGTTTTGGGCCCTACAATGAGCAGTTCTTC.

The sample holds many counts of this clonotype. The chain recombines TRBV29-1 with TRBJ2-1; unclear D gene. Trimming pared 0 bases from V and 0 bases from J, leaving 12 bases between. CDR3 size: 16 residues. Germline CDR1 and CDR2: SQVTM and ANQGSEA. DNA for the CDR3: TGCAGCGTTGAAGATCCCCAAAGGAGCTCCTACAATGAGCAGTTCTTC. Translating gives CSVEDPQRSSYNEQFF.

This clonotype was observed at least ten times. J is TRBJ2-7 and V is TRBV10-3; the D is unclear. Germline values: CDR1 ENHRY, CDR2 SYGVKD. This CDR3 is built from 13 residues. V was trimmed by 8 bases and J by 4 bases, leaving 15 bases between them. The CDR3 DNA is TGTGCCATCTTCGACTCGACCACTTACGAGCAGTACGTC. It encodes CAIFDSTTYEQYV.

Points on this clonotype: One base away lies a much larger clone, so this may be a sequencing read error. The chain employs TRBV11-2 and TRBJ2-3, with no clear D. The CDR3 has 12 amino acids. In germline, CDR1 is SGHAT, CDR2 FQNNGV. Trimming took 3 bases from V and 2 from J, leaving 3 bases between them. The CDR3 here is CASSLNTDTQYF. The CDR3 coding sequence is TGTGCCAGCAGCTTGAACACAGATACGCAGTATTTT. The whole variable domain, filled in from reference TRBV11-2 and TRBJ2-3, reads EAGVAQSPRYKIIEKRQSVAFWCNPISGHATLYWYQQILGQGPKLLIQFQNNGVVDDSQLPKDRFSAERLKGVDSTLKIQPAKLEDSAVYLCASSLNTDTQYFGPGTRLTVL.

Ten or more counts support this clonotype. V is TRBV3-1 and J is TRBJ1-3; 9 nucleotides match TRBD1. This CDR3 contains 16 residues. Per germline, CDR1 LGHDT and CDR2 YNNKEL (reference sequence). V gave up 5 bases and J gave up 0 bases; unmatched junction bases: 5. For the CDR3, the DNA is TGTGCCAGCAGCTTGGGACAGGGCGACTCTGGAAACACCATATATTTT. As protein: CASSLGQGDSGNTIYF.

The chain uses TRBV30 and TRBJ2-5, with D perhaps being TRBD1 or TRBD2 (5 bases each). In germline, CDR1 is GTSNPN, CDR2 SVGIG (reference sequence). CDR3 length equals 18 residues. V lost 4 bases and J 7 bases, leaving 31 bases between the germline ends. The CDR3 DNA reads as TGTGCCTGGAAAACCCGGGACCTGTTGAAAGGTCATTCCGGGACCCAGTACTTC. Amino acids: CAWKTRDLLKGHSGTQYF.

The rearrangement joins TRBV18 to TRBJ2-7; 7 positions agree with TRBD2. The germline V gene has CDR1 KGHSH and CDR2 LQKENI. V shed 1 base and J 7 bases; nucleotides not matched to a gene: 10. The CDR3 runs to 15 residues. The CDR3 loop reads CASSPLRGDGGEQYV. DNA of the CDR3: TGTGCCAGCTCACCACTCAGAGGGGACGGGGGGGAGCAGTACGTC.

This clonotype was observed a handful of times. The chain recombines TRBV20-1 with TRBJ2-1; TRBD2 agrees at 7 bases. The germline V gene has CDR1 DFQATT and CDR2 SNEGSKA (reference sequence). The CDR3 totals 13 residues. V shed 3 bases, J shed 4 bases, and the junction held 3 bases outside the gene matches. This CDR3 reads CSASLADYNEQFF. The CDR3 DNA reads TGCAGTGCTAGCCTAGCGGATTACAATGAGCAGTTCTTC.

This clonotype has only a few counts. The chain recombines TRBV6-2 or TRBV6-3 with TRBJ2-3; 7 bases align to TRBD2. The trim removed 7 bases at V and 2 bases at J, leaving 9 bases unmatched. The V gene's germline CDR1 is MNHEY and CDR2 SVGEGT. The CDR3 is 15 amino acids. In DNA, the CDR3 is TGTGCCAGCACCAAGGGAGCGGGACCCACAGATACGCAGTATTTT. This sequence encodes CASTKGAGPTDTQYF.

This clonotype appeared a few times. J is TRBJ1-2 and V is TRBV12-3 or TRBV12-4; TRBD1 matches at 7 bases. V lost 3 bases, J lost 5 bases, and 3 bases stayed unmatched. This CDR3 is 13 amino acids long. In DNA, the CDR3 is TGTGCCAGCAGTTTCGGGACAGATTATGGCTACACCTTC. It translates to CASSFGTDYGYTF.

The chain has TRBV27 and TRBJ2-2; 10 nucleotides line up with TRBD2. CDR1 and CDR2 from the germline V gene are MNHEY and SMNVEV (reference sequence). The CDR3 runs 18 residues. Trimming removed 4 bases from V and 7 bases from J; junction bases left unmatched: 15. This chain's CDR3 is CASSSYYTSGTALGELFF. Written as DNA, the CDR3 is TGTGCCAGCAGTTCCTATTACACTAGCGGGACCGCTCTCGGGGAGCTGTTTTTT.

The CDR3 is CASSPDRSNTEAFF. The CDR3, as DNA: TGTGCCAGCAGCCCGGACAGATCTAACACTGAAGCTTTCTTT. This chain uses TRBV5-4 with TRBJ1-1; D is perhaps TRBD1 (6 bases). Germline CDR1 is SGHNT and CDR2 is YYREEE (reference sequence). The CDR3 extends over 14 amino acids. V was shortened by 4 bases and J by 2 bases, with 12 bases between the two germline ends.

In its sample, this clonotype was seen a few times. This sequence joins TRBV19 and TRBJ1-1, with D possibly matching TRBD1 (5 bases). The CDR3 covers 15 residues. Trimming removed 5 bases at V and 2 bases at J, with 15 bases between. Germline V gene data show CDR1 as LNHDA and CDR2 as SQIVND (reference sequence). The DNA for the CDR3 is TGTGCCAGTAGTCCCGCCGGACACCTAAACACTGAAGCTTTCTTT. It codes for CASSPAGHLNTEAFF. Combining the CDR3 with reference TRBV19 and TRBJ1-1 gives the whole variable domain DGGITQSPKYLFRKEGQNVTLSCEQNLNHDAMYWYRQDPGQGLRLIYYSQIVNDFQKGDIAEGYSVSREKKESFPLTVTSAQKNPTAFYLCASSPAGHLNTEAFFGQGTRLTVV.

This clonotype occurred many times. This sequence joins TRBV29-1 and TRBJ2-2; the match to TRBD1 covers 8 bases. The CDR3 contains 14 residues. With 4 bases clipped from V and 5 bases from J, the junction kept 6 bases outside the gene matches. From germline, CDR1 is SQVTM and CDR2 ANQGSEA. DNA for the CDR3: TGCAGCGTTGGGACAGGGCAGGGGACCGGGGAGCTGTTTTTT. Translating it yields CSVGTGQGTGELFF.

This chain joins TRBV20-1 and TRBJ1-1; TRBD1 agrees at 11 bases. The CDR3 extends over 15 amino acids. Germline CDR1 is DFQATT and CDR2 is SNEGSKA (reference sequence). The junction had 3 bases not matched to a gene; V was cut back by 0 bases and J by 3 bases. CDR3 in amino acids: CSARDRGQGDTEAFF. The CDR3 region has the DNA TGCAGTGCTAGAGACCGGGGACAGGGGGACACTGAAGCTTTCTTT.

This clonotype is labeled as medium-sized. V usage is TRBV15 and J usage is TRBJ2-3; TRBD2 is a possible D gene (5 bases). The CDR3 is 15 residues long. From germline, CDR1 is LNHNV and CDR2 YYDKDF (reference sequence). V was shortened by 3 bases and J by 4 bases, with 14 bases between the two germline ends. Here the CDR3 reads CATSSPRDAADTQYF. DNA for the CDR3: TGTGCCACCAGCAGTCCCCGGGATGCAGCAGATACGCAGTATTTT.

The chain employs TRBV7-6 and TRBJ2-2; TRBD1 might be the D (6 bases). The germline gives CDR1 SGHVS, CDR2 FNYEAQ. V was clipped by 4 bases and J by 3 bases, with 9 bases between them. The CDR3 is made up of 14 amino acids. The CDR3 spells CASSSYRDTGELFF. CDR3 sequence (DNA): TGTGCCAGCAGCTCATACAGGGACACCGGGGAGCTGTTTTTT.

This clonotype was detected only a few times. V usage is TRBV12-3 or TRBV12-4 and J usage is TRBJ2-2, with D unclear. The V and J ends lost 3 bases and 4 bases respectively, with 6 bases between them. The CDR3 extends over 13 amino acids. Here the CDR3 reads CASSFSPTGELFF. The CDR3 nucleotides read TGTGCCAGCAGTTTTAGTCCCACCGGGGAGCTGTTTTTT.

On this clonotype: This could be a read error, since a much larger clone is one nucleotide away. The rearrangement links TRBV6-1 to TRBJ1-1; D is ambiguous. Germline V lookup: CDR1 MNHNS, CDR2 SASEGT. The CDR3 extends over 12 amino acids. V lost 6 bases, J lost 1 base, and 6 bases lay in between. The CDR3 nucleotides read TGTGCCAGCAGCCGACAGAACACTGAAGCTTTCTTT. Translated: CASSRQNTEAFF.